This T cell receptor beta chain emerged from a study of cytomegalovirus exposure and HLA in healthy donors. Points from the study as a whole: Later findings reportedly placed an Asian-associated ancestry cluster below the roughly 730-donor mean for N-insertions. In a later analysis, more than 15,000 TCR beta sequences were associated with HLA alleles at 0.05 false discovery rate. Later on, a genetic analysis was performed. It linked a missense variant in DCLRE1C with V- and J-gene trimming of TCR beta. Within an earlier analysis, most TCR beta V segments proved productive either about 87% or about 30% of the time.

The primer mix had 60 Vbeta and 13 Jbeta primers. This table comes from immunoSEQ multiplex PCR, and its TCRdb copy is limited to in-frame clones, with some not included. Seen in this sample are 200,000 to 250,000 clones; the ten most common clones hold about 1%. The CDR3 is made up of 15 amino acids. With 5 bases clipped from V and 5 bases from J, the junction kept 4 bases outside the gene matches. Germline V CDR1 and CDR2: SGHVS, FNYEAQ. To note about this clone: Its antigen is not identified. The same CDR3 is also encoded by other DNA sequences in this sample.

This TCR derives from a woman under 40 in good health and CMV-seropositive. Sequencing was performed on PBMCs. V is TRBV7-6 and J is TRBJ2-1, with 12 bases identical to TRBD2. CDR3 nucleotide sequence: TGTGCCAGCAGCCTACTAGCGGGGGGAAACAATGAGCAGTTCTTC. This encodes CASSLLAGGNNEQFF.